Listed below are T cell receptor beta chains from one sample, sequenced in a study of blood T cell repertoires in COVID-19. Produced via immunoSEQ multiplex PCR; TCRdb's table is partial and in-frame only. The sample records around 100,000 clones, roughly 88% being singletons. Sequencing used peripheral blood. The receptors stem from a human donor in a cohort sampled during active COVID-19. CDR3s leave out the opening cysteine and the closing phenylalanine or tryptophan. The order of the fields is V gene, CDR3 protein.

TRBV9 | ASSATSGRAGETQY
TRBV6-6 | ASSYPRRGTEAF
TRBV4-1 | ASSQGDRGAGELF
TRBV6-6 | ASGGLAGETQY
TRBV28 | ASRSGLSEKLF
TRBV5-1 | ASSRTGVTGELF
TRBV28 | ASSFVRSGTQY
TRBV27 | ASSLQGGTGANVLT
TRBV7-2 | ASSLVTTHEQF
TRBV30 | AWSGTVEAF
TRBV18 | ASSQGQGTNQPQH
TRBV6-5 | ASTRGVGHQPQH
TRBV3-1/TRBV3-2 | ASSQGTGQETQY
TRBV5-1 | ASSRDSGNTIY
TRBV19 | ASRWQGAFGELF
TRBV6-5 | ASSTRQNLNSPLH
TRBV3-1/TRBV3-2 | ASSQDPTEPNYGYT
TRBV7-2 | ASSGGVAGAKTQY
TRBV6-5 | ASSYPDNEQF
TRBV7-6 | ASSLDLGLAGLYEQY
TRBV30 | ACTRESRSNTGELF
TRBV7-9 | ASSDYKAYEQY
TRBV5-4 | ASSPGHQSYEQY
TRBV2 | ASGGGKSSYEQY